The 17 T cell receptor beta chains below were found in one sample sequenced in a study of blood T cell repertoires in COVID-19. Produced via immunoSEQ multiplex PCR; TCRdb's table is partial and in-frame only. The table includes about 140,000 clones, 60% to 80% detected once. Material: PBMCs or T cells enriched from blood (not recorded which). The source of these receptors is a woman in her forties or fifties who had recovered from COVID-19.

This chain connects TRBV19 to TRBJ2-5; 9 bases agree with TRBD2. Germline V gives CDR1 LNHDA, CDR2 SQIVND (reference sequence). The CDR3 contains 15 residues. The ends lost 5 bases at V and 3 bases at J; junction bases unmatched: 7. The CDR3 reads CASSSRLAGKETQYF. DNA of the CDR3: TGTGCCAGTAGTTCTCGGCTAGCGGGAAAAGAGACCCAGTACTTC.

The chain is built from TRBV7-9 and TRBJ1-1; 11 bases fit TRBD1. CDR3 length: 16 residues. Trimming cost V 5 bases and J 4 bases; bases outside gene matches: 9. Germline-derived CDR1 and CDR2 are SEHNR and FQNEAQ (reference sequence). For the CDR3, the DNA is TGTGCCAGCAGCCTCAATGGGGGACAGGGGGTCACTGAAGCTTTCTTT. As protein: CASSLNGGQGVTEAFF.

The V call is TRBV6-5, the J call TRBJ2-3; the D gene is possibly TRBD2 (6 bases). This CDR3 is 15 amino acids long. Deletions cut 7 bases from V and 0 bases from J, with 14 bases between. Looked up from germline, CDR1 is MNHEY and CDR2 is SVGAGI. The CDR3: CASTYSGTSTDTQYF. The CDR3 DNA reads TGTGCCAGCACCTACTCCGGGACTAGCACAGATACGCAGTATTTT.

This chain joins TRBV30 and TRBJ2-2; D might be TRBD1 (6 bases). There are 13 residues in the CDR3. Trimming took off 0 bases at V and 7 bases at J, with 9 bases between the two ends. The germline V gene has CDR1 GTSNPN and CDR2 SVGIG (reference sequence). This CDR3 is CAWSVLGGGELFF. As DNA, the CDR3 is TGTGCCTGGAGTGTATTAGGGGGCGGGGAGCTGTTTTTT.

J is TRBJ2-7 and V is TRBV6-1; maybe TRBD2 (5 bases). V was clipped by 1 base and J by 6 bases, with 7 bases between them. CDR1 is MNHNS and CDR2 is SASEGT in the germline V gene. The CDR3 extends over 12 amino acids. DNA of the CDR3: TGTGCCAGCAGTGAAGGGGAGCTCGAGCAGTACTTC. This translates into CASSEGELEQYF.

The sample holds a few counts of this clone. J is TRBJ1-4 and V is TRBV6-2 or TRBV6-3; D gene uncertain. Germline loops: CDR1 MNHEY, CDR2 SVGEGT. V was clipped by 6 bases and J by 0 bases, with 8 bases between them. The CDR3 runs to 14 residues. This CDR3 is CASSSLATNEKLFF. Written as DNA, the CDR3 is TGTGCCAGCAGCAGCCTTGCAACTAATGAAAAACTGTTTTTT.

CDR3 amino acids: CASSAGQGGTEAFF. Here the CDR3 DNA reads TGCGCCAGCAGCGCGGGACAGGGGGGCACTGAAGCTTTCTTT. The chain joins TRBV5-1 to TRBJ1-1, with 11 positions matching TRBD1. CDR1 and CDR2 from the germline V gene are SGHRS and YFSETQ. V gave up 4 bases and J gave up 4 bases; unmatched junction bases: 3. CDR3 size: 14 residues. Variable domain in full (rest from reference TRBV5-1 and TRBJ1-1): KAGVTQTPRYLIKTRGQQVTLSCSPISGHRSVSWYQQTPGQGLQFLFEYFSETQRNKGNFPGRFSGRQFSNSRSEMNVSTLELGDSALYLCASSAGQGGTEAFFGQGTRLTVV.

In this sample, this clone turned up once. The CDR3 spells CASSLVPRTTRYNEQFF. In nucleotides, the CDR3 is TGTGCCAGCAGCTTAGTGCCAAGGACTACCCGATACAATGAGCAGTTCTTC. This rearrangement joins TRBV7-9 to TRBJ2-1; D perhaps matches TRBD2 (6 bases). Germline CDR1 and CDR2: SEHNR and FQNEAQ (reference sequence). Trimming took off 1 base at V and 4 bases at J, with 17 bases between the two ends. The CDR3 length is 17 residues.

V is TRBV7-9 and J is TRBJ2-5, with 10 nucleotides matching TRBD2. The CDR3 sequence is 16 residues long. Losses at the gene ends were 1 base for V and 4 bases for J; bases not matched to a gene: 6. CDR1 and CDR2 (germline): SEHNR, FQNEAQ (reference sequence). CDR3 amino acids: CASSLGTSGYGETQYF. CDR3 DNA: TGTGCCAGCAGCTTAGGGACTAGCGGTTATGGAGAGACCCAGTACTTC.

J is TRBJ1-6 and V is TRBV27; a weak D match, TRBD1 (6 bases). CDR1 is MNHEY, CDR2 SMNVEV, per germline (reference sequence). The length of the CDR3 is 14 residues. The germline V and J ends were trimmed by 3 bases and 9 bases, with 12 bases remaining between them. CDR3 in amino acids: CASSFGGAGSPLHF. The CDR3 DNA sequence: TGTGCCAGCAGTTTCGGGGGGGCTGGTTCACCCCTCCACTTT.

The V call is TRBV29-1, the J call TRBJ1-2; 7 bases align to TRBD1. Germline-derived CDR1 and CDR2 are SQVTM and ANQGSEA. This CDR3 contains 13 residues. J lost 7 bases, V lost 4 bases, and 9 bases had no gene match. The CDR3 DNA sequence: TGCAGCGTTGTTAGCAGGGGGGAAAGTGGCTACACCTTC. This encodes CSVVSRGESGYTF.

The V and J genes are TRBV5-1 and TRBJ1-5; D might be TRBD1 (5 bases). Germline lookup yields CDR1 SGHRS and CDR2 YFSETQ. V gave up 0 bases and J gave up 4 bases, with 11 bases separating them. The CDR3 extends over 15 amino acids. The CDR3 sequence is CASSLEPGKNQPQHF. The CDR3 DNA is TGCGCCAGCAGCTTGGAACCAGGGAAGAATCAGCCCCAGCATTTT.

This chain uses TRBV28 with TRBJ1-2; 8 bases fit TRBD1. Germline loops: CDR1 MDHEN, CDR2 SYDVKM. After removal of 4 bases from V and 1 base from J, the junction contained 5 bases not matched to a gene. This CDR3 spans 15 amino acids. The chain's CDR3 is CASSWTGRSNYGYTF. CDR3 sequence (DNA): TGTGCCAGCAGTTGGACAGGGAGGAGTAACTATGGCTACACCTTC.

The rearrangement uses TRBV9 and TRBJ2-1; 7 bases line up with TRBD2. The germline CDR1 and CDR2 sequences are SGDLS and YYNGEE. This CDR3 has 16 amino acids. V dropped 4 bases and J dropped 4; count of bases not matched to a gene: 11. The CDR3 bases are TGTGCCAGCAGCCCCCGGGTGGGGGGGAGATACAATGAGCAGTTCTTC. Its translation: CASSPRVGGRYNEQFF.

This clone was seen at least ten times. The V gene is TRBV30, the J gene TRBJ2-7; the D gene is possibly TRBD1 (8 bases). The CDR3 extends over 12 amino acids. The germline V and J ends were trimmed by 5 bases and 9 bases, with 17 bases remaining between them. Germline loops: CDR1 GTSNPN, CDR2 SVGIG (reference sequence). The CDR3 protein is CAWRQGPGGQYF. Written as DNA, the CDR3 is TGTGCCTGGCGACAGGGGCCGGGGGGGCAGTACTTC.

The genes are TRBV9 and TRBJ1-1, with D unclear. There are 14 residues in the CDR3. V lost 4 bases to trimming and J lost 0 bases, with 10 bases between them. CDR1 SGDLS and CDR2 YYNGEE come from the germline V gene. The CDR3 spells CASSTFGVNTEAFF. The CDR3 DNA is TGTGCCAGCAGCACCTTCGGAGTGAACACTGAAGCTTTCTTT.

The gene calls are TRBV7-6 and TRBJ2-7; 8 nucleotides align to TRBD2. This CDR3 has 15 residues. Trimming removed 6 bases from V and 0 bases from J; junction bases left unmatched: 7. Germline V gene sequence: CDR1 SGHVS, CDR2 FNYEAQ. The CDR3 reads CASSRGSGGSYEQYF. In nucleotides, the CDR3 is TGTGCCAGCAGTAGGGGGAGCGGGGGCTCCTACGAGCAGTACTTC. The full variable domain, with the rest looked up from reference TRBV7-6 and TRBJ2-7, is GAGVSQSPRYKVTKRGQDVALRCDPISGHVSLYWYRQALGQGPEFLTYFNYEAQQDKSGLPNDRFSAERPEGSISTLTIQRTEQRDSAMYRCASSRGSGGSYEQYFGPGTRLTVT.